A single sample gave rise to the 26 T cell receptor beta chains below, sequenced in a study of cytomegalovirus exposure and HLA in healthy donors. Clones were read by immunoSEQ multiplex PCR, and TCRdb kept only the in-frame ones, dropping some. Here the sample spans 85,000 to 130,000 clones, approximately 90% being singletons. The sequencing input was PBMCs. All receptors derive from a woman aged 18-30 years in good health and CMV-seropositive.

This chain's CDR3 is CASSPPGLAGVDEQFF. The CDR3 region has the DNA TGTGCCAGCAGCCCCCCGGGACTAGCGGGGGTCGATGAGCAGTTCTTC. The chain couples TRBV5-4 to TRBJ2-1; TRBD2 matches at 14 bases. With 4 bases clipped from V and 8 bases from J, the junction kept 8 bases outside the gene matches. CDR1 is SGHNT and CDR2 is YYREEE in the germline V gene (reference sequence). The CDR3 has 16 residues.

This clone was found a few times. CDR3 protein: CASSELLSSYNSPLHF. The DNA of the CDR3 is TGTGCCAGCAGTGAGCTCCTCAGCTCCTATAATTCACCCCTCCACTTT. The chain couples TRBV6-1 to TRBJ1-6; D not resolved. V was shortened by 3 bases and J by 0 bases, with 9 bases between the two germline ends. This CDR3 contains 16 residues. Germline assignment: CDR1 MNHNS and CDR2 SASEGT.

The V and J genes are TRBV9 and TRBJ2-2; TRBD2 matches 11 bases. The ends lost 5 bases at V and 4 bases at J; junction bases unmatched: 1. This CDR3 comprises 14 residues. Germline V CDR1 and CDR2: SGDLS, YYNGEE. The CDR3 spells CASRGLAATGELFF. The CDR3 DNA reads as TGTGCCAGCAGGGGACTAGCGGCCACCGGGGAGCTGTTTTTT.

The chain uses TRBV5-1 and TRBJ2-1; D is unresolved. The germline V and J ends were trimmed by 2 bases and 8 bases, with 14 bases remaining between them. CDR1 and CDR2 (germline): SGHRS, YFSETQ. The CDR3 loop spans 14 amino acids. CDR3 in DNA: TGCGCCAGCAGCTTTACCTCCTCAGGCTATGAGCAGTTCTTC. Residues: CASSFTSSGYEQFF.

The chain combines TRBV5-3 with TRBJ1-5; D is uncertain. TRBV5-3 is known as an ORF, though its function is uncertain. This CDR3 comprises 12 residues. The ends were cut back, 8 bases at V and 5 bases at J, with 11 bases in the middle. The CDR3 loop is CARTRRHQPQHF. The CDR3 DNA reads as TGTGCCAGGACACGCCGACATCAGCCCCAGCATTTT.

The chain combines TRBV9 with TRBJ1-2; no definite D call. The CDR3 contains 14 residues. The germline V gene has CDR1 SGDLS and CDR2 YYNGEE. V dropped 0 bases and J dropped 4 bases, with 10 bases sitting between them. CDR3 sequence reads: CASSVDSSLYGYTF. The CDR3 nucleotides are TGTGCCAGCAGCGTAGATAGTTCGCTCTATGGCTACACCTTC.

The V gene is TRBV2, the J gene TRBJ1-4; D may be TRBD1 (5 bases). V lost 3 bases and J 4 bases, leaving 12 bases between the germline ends. The CDR3 has 15 residues. Germline CDR1 reads SNHLY; CDR2 reads FYNNEI. The CDR3 reads CASSDSGRGNEKLFF. The CDR3 DNA reads TGTGCCAGCAGTGACTCGGGGAGGGGTAATGAAAAACTGTTTTTT. The variable domain in full, with the rest retrieved from reference TRBV2 and TRBJ1-4, is EPEVTQTPSHQVTQMGQEVILRCVPISNHLYFYWYRQILGQKVEFLVSFYNNEISEKSEIFDDQFSVERPDGSNFTLKIRSTKLEDSAMYFCASSDSGRGNEKLFFGSGTQLSVL.

Remarks on this clone: Other DNA sequences in this sample translate to the same CDR3. The rearrangement joins TRBV7-9 to TRBJ2-2, with D uncertain. V lost 2 bases to trimming and J lost 2 bases, with 6 bases between them. There are 14 residues in the CDR3. Germline-derived CDR1 and CDR2 are SEHNR and FQNEAQ (reference sequence). The CDR3 spells CASSLTANTGELFF. In nucleotides, the CDR3 is TGTGCCAGCAGCTTAACAGCTAACACCGGGGAGCTGTTTTTT.

V is TRBV10-1 and J is TRBJ1-5, with 7 bases lining up with TRBD1. Trimming took 6 bases from V and 3 from J; bases not matched to a gene: 5. This CDR3 comprises 14 residues. The V gene's germline CDR1 is WNHNN and CDR2 SYGVQD (reference sequence). The CDR3 protein is CASRPGTVNQPQHF. The CDR3 DNA reads TGCGCCAGCAGGCCGGGGACAGTCAATCAGCCCCAGCATTTT.

The chain joins TRBV4-3 to TRBJ2-5; D possibly corresponds to TRBD2 (6 bases). V was pared by 1 base and J by 2 bases, with 11 bases between. Germline values: CDR1 LGHNA, CDR2 YSLEER. The CDR3 sequence is 15 residues long. The CDR3 nucleotides read TGCGCCAGCAGCCAAGGGACCGGGACTCAAGAGACCCAGTACTTC. Its protein product is CASSQGTGTQETQYF.

The V gene is TRBV2, the J gene TRBJ2-1; 7 bases are a match to TRBD2. The CDR3 loop spans 15 amino acids. Germline V CDR1 and CDR2: SNHLY, FYNNEI. V shed 6 bases, J shed 0 bases, and the junction held 5 bases outside the gene matches. The CDR3 here is CASRPAGDSYNEQFF. The DNA of the CDR3 is TGTGCCAGCAGACCCGCGGGGGACTCCTACAATGAGCAGTTCTTC.

This clone was seen a handful of times. The chain couples TRBV4-1 to TRBJ1-4, with no clear D. V lost 1 base and J lost 8, with 8 bases in between. This CDR3 is built from 13 residues. The germline CDR1 and CDR2 sequences are MGHRA and YSYEKL. CDR3 in amino acids: CASSQASQEKLFF. The CDR3 DNA follows: TGCGCCAGCAGCCAAGCCTCCCAGGAAAAACTGTTTTTT.

In the case of this clone: Other DNA sequences in the sample encode the same CDR3. V usage is TRBV5-1 and J usage is TRBJ2-2; D is perhaps TRBD1 (6 bases). The V gene lost 5 bases and the J gene lost 0 bases, with 11 bases spanning the gap. The CDR3 runs 15 residues. Germline CDR1 reads SGHRS; CDR2 reads YFSETQ. Here the CDR3 DNA reads TGCGCCAGCAGTCCTCGGACAGCGAACACCGGGGAGCTGTTTTTT. It is translated as CASSPRTANTGELFF.

This clone was recorded only once. The chain carries TRBV4-3 and TRBJ1-4; 7 bases fit TRBD1. Unmatched junction bases numbered 3, after V lost 0 bases and J lost 5 bases. CDR1 and CDR2 from the germline V gene are LGHNA and YSLEER. The CDR3 loop spans 15 amino acids. DNA for the CDR3: TGCGCCAGCAGCCAAGATCGAGGGGGCAATGAAAAACTGTTTTTT. Its translation is CASSQDRGGNEKLFF.

The gene calls are TRBV28 and TRBJ1-1, with a tentative D call TRBD1 (5 bases). Trimming left V 6 bases short and J 6 bases short, with 23 bases between. Looked up from germline, CDR1 is MDHEN and CDR2 is SYDVKM. The CDR3 is 16 amino acids. The CDR3 loop is CASSPWRSGIRAEAFF. In DNA, the CDR3 is TGTGCCAGCAGCCCTTGGCGGTCAGGGATAAGAGCTGAAGCTTTCTTT. The complete variable domain, with remaining parts taken from reference TRBV28 and TRBJ1-1, reads DVKVTQSSRYLVKRTGEKVFLECVQDMDHENMFWYRQDPGLGLRLIYFSYDVKMKEKGDIPEGYSVSREKKERFSLILESASTNQTSMYLCASSPWRSGIRAEAFFGQGTRLTVV.

The chain is built from TRBV7-9 and TRBJ2-7; the D is unclear. V was shortened by 2 bases and J by 2 bases, with 13 bases between the two germline ends. The CDR3 contains 15 residues. CDR1 SEHNR and CDR2 FQNEAQ come from the germline V gene (reference sequence). The CDR3 region has the DNA TGTGCCAGCAGCTTATCGACTGCCCTGGCCTACGAGCAGTACTTC. Translation: CASSLSTALAYEQYF.

The chain recombines TRBV28 with TRBJ1-3; D not resolved. V was cut by 5 bases and J by 0 bases, with 5 bases left in between. CDR1 is MDHEN and CDR2 is SYDVKM in the germline V gene. This CDR3 is 13 amino acids long. The CDR3 DNA reads TGTGCCAGCAGTCCTAGCTCTGGAAACACCATATATTTT. It encodes CASSPSSGNTIYF.

The rearrangement uses TRBV14 and TRBJ2-1; tentative D call: TRBD2 (7 bases). Germline V lookup: CDR1 SGHDN, CDR2 FVKESK. The CDR3 runs to 16 residues. Trimming stripped 4 bases from V and 0 bases from J, with 13 bases between. The CDR3 reads CASSRGGPSSYNEQFF. CDR3 coding DNA: TGTGCCAGCAGCCGGGGGGGCCCAAGCTCCTACAATGAGCAGTTCTTC.

V gene TRBV19 combines with J gene TRBJ1-5, with TRBD1 identical over 10 bases. This CDR3 is 15 amino acids long. Germline V lookup: CDR1 LNHDA, CDR2 SQIVND (reference sequence). V was pared by 4 bases and J by 6 bases, with 6 bases of the junction left unmatched. CDR3 nucleotide sequence: TGTGCCAGTAGTAGTGACAGGGGGCTTGGTCAGCCCCAGCATTTT. Translation: CASSSDRGLGQPQHF.

This clone has a handful of counts. The genes are TRBV7-2 and TRBJ2-7, with TRBD2 matching 8 bases. This CDR3 region has 12 residues. Per germline, CDR1 SGHTA and CDR2 FQGNSA. With V trimmed by 10 bases and J by 6 bases, 8 bases remained unmatched. CDR3 amino acids: CAIPLAGFEQYV. In nucleotides, the CDR3 is TGTGCCATTCCGCTAGCGGGCTTCGAGCAGTACGTC.

This rearrangement joins TRBV4-3 to TRBJ1-4; D is undetermined. Germline V gene data show CDR1 as LGHNA and CDR2 as YSLEER. The germline V and J ends were trimmed by 0 bases and 8 bases, with 13 bases remaining between them. The CDR3 is 15 amino acids. Here the CDR3 DNA reads TGCGCCAGCAGCCAAGATATAACCGCGCGGGAAAAACTGTTTTTT. Protein sequence: CASSQDITAREKLFF.

The rearrangement joins TRBV18 to TRBJ1-5; D ambiguous. The germline CDR1 and CDR2 sequences are KGHSH and LQKENI. The CDR3 runs to 16 residues. V was cut by 3 bases and J by 2 bases, with 14 bases left in between. Here the CDR3 DNA reads TGTGCCAGCTCACCTACCCAGTGGTTGGGCAATCAGCCCCAGCATTTT. It translates to CASSPTQWLGNQPQHF.

This sequence joins TRBV4-2 and TRBJ2-5; D is uncertain. In germline, CDR1 is LGHNA, CDR2 YNFKEQ. The CDR3 totals 12 residues. V lost 4 bases, J lost 4 bases, and 7 bases lay in between. CDR3 in amino acids: CASSPGLETQYF. As DNA, the CDR3 is TGTGCCAGCAGCCCAGGCTTAGAGACCCAGTACTTC.

V usage is TRBV28 and J usage is TRBJ2-7; tentatively, D is TRBD2 (5 bases). Germline V CDR1 and CDR2: MDHEN, SYDVKM. The CDR3 totals 9 residues. The CDR3 spells CASSLGERV. CDR3 in DNA: TGTGCCAGCAGTTTAGGGGAGCGGGTC.

CDR3 sequence: CASSFMASLNSPLHF. CDR3 in DNA: TGTGCCAGCAGTTTTATGGCCTCGTTAAATTCACCCCTCCACTTT. The chain employs TRBV28 and TRBJ1-6; D gene unclear. The CDR3 extends over 15 amino acids. CDR1 and CDR2 from the germline V gene are MDHEN and SYDVKM. Trimming removed 3 bases from V and 7 bases from J, with 13 bases in between.

V gene TRBV29-1 combines with J gene TRBJ2-5; perhaps TRBD2 as D (5 bases). V lost 7 bases and J 2 bases, leaving 11 bases between the germline ends. Germline CDR1 SQVTM, CDR2 ANQGSEA. CDR3 length: 12 amino acids. CDR3 bases: TGCAGCGGGACGTCGGGGCAAGAGACCCAGTACTTC. Translation: CSGTSGQETQYF. Together with reference TRBV29-1 and TRBJ2-5, the CDR3 gives the full variable domain: SAVISQKPSRDICQRGTSLTIQCQVDSQVTMMFWYRQQPGQSLTLIATANQGSEATYESGFVIDKFPISRPNLTFSTLTVSNMSPEDSSIYLCSGTSGQETQYFGPGTRLLVL.